Below are 27 T cell receptor beta chains sequenced from a single sample in a study of T cell repertoires in cytomegalovirus infection. TCRdb recomputed calls from the reads with MiXCR, one row per CDR3 protein. The sample holds around 800,000 distinct CDR3 sequences; about 31% are singletons and the top ten take roughly an eighth. These receptors have no identified antigens. The sequenced sample was cultured CD8+ T cells from PBMCs, obtained from culture after CMV antigen stimulation. These receptor sequences come from a human donor in good health (CMV status not recorded). Some clones in this sample may be carry-over from other donors' samples.

Points on this clonotype: Germline is not matched at one junction end, which may reflect a read error. J is TRBJ1-5 and V is TRBV19; no firm D call. Germline loops: CDR1 LNHDA, CDR2 SQIVND (reference sequence). The CDR3 is made up of 15 amino acids. The DNA for the CDR3 is TGTGCCACCAAGGCCGGGTTCTATAGCAATCAGCCCGAGCATTTT. Encoded protein: CATKAGFYSNQPEHF.

This clonotype appeared once. The chain has TRBV15 and TRBJ2-1; unclear D gene. Trimming took 0 bases from V and 9 from J, leaving 6 bases between them. The CDR3 totals 12 residues. Looked up from germline, CDR1 is LNHNV and CDR2 is YYDKDF (reference sequence). The CDR3 region has the DNA TGTGCCACCAGCAGAGATCCGAGTGAGCAGTTCTTC. As protein: CATSRDPSEQFF.

This clonotype was observed many times. This chain joins TRBV7-9 and TRBJ2-1; D is undetermined. This CDR3 spans 10 amino acids. The germline V and J ends were trimmed by 0 bases and 9 bases, with 0 bases remaining between them. Germline values: CDR1 SEHNR, CDR2 FQNEAQ (reference sequence). CDR3: CASSLAEQFF. In DNA, the CDR3 is TGTGCCAGCAGCTTAGCTGAGCAGTTCTTC. Supplemented by reference TRBV7-9 and TRBJ2-1, the full variable domain reads DTGVSQNPRHKITKRGQNVTFRCDPISEHNRLYWYRQTLGQGPEFLTYFQNEAQLEKSRLLSDRFSAERPKGSFSTLEIQRTEQGDSAMYLCASSLAEQFFGPGTRLTVL.

The V call is TRBV7-2, the J call TRBJ2-7; D possibly corresponds to TRBD1 (6 bases). CDR3 length: 15 amino acids. Germline V gene lookup returns CDR1 SGHTA and CDR2 FQGNSA. Between the trimmed V and J ends, which lost 0 bases and 2 bases, there was a span of 11 bases. The CDR3 DNA follows: TGTGCCAGCAGCTTAGCCTCCGGGACAACCTACGAGCAGTACTTC. Translation gives CASSLASGTTYEQYF.

In its sample, this clonotype was seen a few times. This chain joins TRBV12-3 or TRBV12-4 and TRBJ1-1; D perhaps matches TRBD1 (5 bases). V lost 8 bases and J 5 bases, leaving 18 bases between the germline ends. This CDR3 contains 14 residues. The CDR3 region is CASAMGGGLTEAFF. In DNA form, the CDR3 reads TGTGCCAGCGCTATGGGCGGGGGATTGACTGAAGCTTTCTTT.

The chain carries TRBV6-5 and TRBJ2-7; D unresolved. The V gene's germline CDR1 is MNHEY and CDR2 SVGAGI. V was trimmed by 6 bases and J by 4 bases, leaving 16 bases between them. The CDR3 spans 14 residues. This CDR3 reads CASSLRHSKYEQYF. CDR3 in DNA: TGTGCCAGCAGCTTACGACATTCAAAGTACGAGCAGTACTTC.

The CDR3 DNA reads TGCGCCAGCAGCCAAGGGCCTGGAAACACCATATATTTT. The encoded protein is CASSQGPGNTIYF. J is TRBJ1-3 and V is TRBV4-1; D is uncertain. The CDR3 has 13 amino acids. V gave up 1 base and J gave up 2 bases, with 3 bases separating them. Germline CDR1 reads MGHRA; CDR2 reads YSYEKL.

The V call is TRBV19, the J call TRBJ1-1; D ambiguous. V was trimmed by 3 bases and J by 1 base, leaving 12 bases between them. Germline V gene sequence: CDR1 LNHDA, CDR2 SQIVND (reference sequence). The CDR3 runs 15 residues. CDR3 in DNA: TGTGCCAGTAGTATGGCCGCGGCCGGGAACACTGAAGCTTTCTTT. It encodes CASSMAAAGNTEAFF.

This clonotype was observed a handful of times. V and J are TRBV12-3 or TRBV12-4 and TRBJ2-7; D is uncertain. The length of the CDR3 is 12 residues. Trimming removed 6 bases from V and 6 bases from J, with 12 bases in between. For the CDR3, the DNA is TGTGCCAGCAGCCGTTCAGTTACCGAGCAGTACTTC. Its protein is CASSRSVTEQYF.

This clonotype has just one count. The chain links TRBV6-1 to TRBJ2-3, with D possibly being TRBD1 (6 bases). Germline CDR1 reads MNHNS; CDR2 reads SASEGT. CDR3 length: 14 residues. The V end was cut by 5 bases, the J end by 4 bases, with 13 bases between. The CDR3, as DNA: TGTGCCAGCAGTACCCGACAGGTACCAGATACGCAGTATTTT. Translation gives CASSTRQVPDTQYF.

The genes are TRBV14 and TRBJ1-6; no firm D call. Per the germline V gene, CDR1 is SGHDN and CDR2 is FVKESK. V lost 0 bases to trimming and J lost 5 bases, with 17 bases between them. CDR3 size: 18 residues. CDR3 sequence: CASSQESSRQLHNSPLHF. The CDR3 coding sequence is TGTGCCAGCAGCCAAGAATCTTCCCGGCAGCTCCATAATTCACCCCTCCACTTT.

Comment on this clonotype: A much larger clone differs by one base, so this may be a read error. The chain recombines TRBV7-6 with TRBJ1-5, with a possible D match to TRBD1 (5 bases). The length of the CDR3 is 15 residues. Germline CDR1 is SGHVS and CDR2 is FNYEAQ. This CDR3 is CVSSLSDSPNQPQHF. In DNA, the CDR3 is TGTGTCAGCAGCTTATCAGACAGCCCCAATCAGCCCCAGCATTTT.

This clonotype was recorded a few times. V gene TRBV7-8 combines with J gene TRBJ2-7; 11 bases agree with TRBD2. The length of the CDR3 is 15 residues. The J segment lost 1 base and the V segment lost 3 bases, leaving 2 bases of the junction unmatched. Germline assignment: CDR1 SGHVS and CDR2 FQNEAQ. The CDR3 nucleotides are TGTGCCAGCAGCTTGACTAGCGGGGAGTCCTACGAGCAGTACTTC. As protein: CASSLTSGESYEQYF. Variable domain in full (rest from reference TRBV7-8 and TRBJ2-7): GAGVSQSPRYKVAKRGQDVALRCDPISGHVSLFWYQQALGQGPEFLTYFQNEAQLDKSGLPSDRFFAERPEGSVSTLKIQRTQQEDSAVYLCASSLTSGESYEQYFGPGTRLTVT.

The chain employs TRBV7-1 and TRBJ1-1; no firm D call. TRBV7-1 is an open reading frame whose function is uncertain. The CDR3 totals 10 residues. CDR3 residues: CESAGTEAFF. As DNA, the CDR3 is TGTGAGTCGGCGGGCACTGAAGCTTTCTTT.

This clonotype was detected a few times. The V and J genes are TRBV7-9 and TRBJ1-5; D remains ambiguous. The CDR3 length is 13 residues. Trimming shortened V by 1 base and J by 7 bases, and 8 bases separated the two germline ends. CDR1 is SEHNR, CDR2 FQNEAQ, per germline (reference sequence). The DNA for the CDR3 is TGTGCCAGCAGCTTAGAGGGTCAGCAGCCCCAGCATTTT. Translating gives CASSLEGQQPQHF. The full variable domain, in which reference TRBV7-9 and TRBJ1-5 provide the parts outside the CDR3, is DTGVSQNPRHKITKRGQNVTFRCDPISEHNRLYWYRQTLGQGPEFLTYFQNEAQLEKSRLLSDRFSAERPKGSFSTLEIQRTEQGDSAMYLCASSLEGQQPQHFGDGTRLSIL.

The J gene is TRBJ2-1, the V gene TRBV19, with 14 bases fitting TRBD2. After removal of 4 bases from V and 10 bases from J, the junction contained 12 bases not matched to a gene. The CDR3 is made up of 17 amino acids. Germline CDR1 LNHDA, CDR2 SQIVND (reference sequence). CDR3 amino acids: CASSKPLTSGGAEEQFF. The CDR3 DNA is TGTGCCAGTAGTAAGCCCCTGACTAGCGGGGGGGCTGAGGAGCAGTTCTTC.

CDR3 protein: CASTTGAPNEQFF. CDR3 nucleotides: TGTGCCAGCACCACGGGTGCCCCGAATGAGCAGTTCTTC. The chain employs TRBV28 and TRBJ2-1, with D hard to call. The CDR3 is 13 amino acids. V was cut by 7 bases and J by 7 bases, with 14 bases left in between. Germline V gives CDR1 MDHEN, CDR2 SYDVKM.

This clonotype turned up a few times. The chain uses TRBV12-3 or TRBV12-4 and TRBJ2-2; TRBD1 might be the D (6 bases). The CDR3 covers 17 residues. V was clipped by 3 bases and J by 0 bases, with 14 bases between them. The CDR3 DNA is TGTGCCAGCAGTTTCTGGACAGAAGGAGCGAACACCGGGGAGCTGTTTTTT. Translation gives CASSFWTEGANTGELFF.

This clonotype was counted ten times or more. This chain links TRBV7-9 with TRBJ2-1; the D gene is possibly TRBD1 (5 bases). The length of the CDR3 is 17 residues. Germline V gene sequence: CDR1 SEHNR, CDR2 FQNEAQ (reference sequence). V shed 2 bases and J shed 0 bases, with 14 bases lying between them. CDR3 protein: CASSLQRGIASYNEQFF. Here the CDR3 DNA reads TGTGCCAGCAGCTTACAAAGGGGTATAGCCTCCTACAATGAGCAGTTCTTC.

This clonotype was seen a handful of times. The chain joins TRBV29-1 to TRBJ1-2; tentatively, D is TRBD1 (6 bases). Trimming removed 3 bases from V and 4 bases from J, with 12 bases in between. The germline gives CDR1 SQVTM, CDR2 ANQGSEA. The CDR3 extends over 13 amino acids. The CDR3 spells CSVDSGEGYGYTF. The CDR3 bases are TGCAGCGTTGATTCAGGGGAAGGCTATGGCTACACCTTC.

In its sample, this clonotype was seen a few times. The chain couples TRBV29-1 to TRBJ2-2; TRBD1 or TRBD2 may be the D gene (5 bases each). V was clipped by 7 bases and J by 5 bases, with 14 bases between them. CDR1 is SQVTM and CDR2 is ANQGSEA in the germline V gene. The CDR3 consists of 13 residues. This CDR3 is CSGKGWRTGELFF. In DNA form, the CDR3 reads TGCAGCGGAAAGGGGTGGAGGACCGGGGAGCTGTTTTTT.

There are many counts of this clonotype. The V and J genes are TRBV7-9 and TRBJ2-5, with 8 bases identical to TRBD1. Germline loops: CDR1 SEHNR, CDR2 FQNEAQ (reference sequence). The CDR3 loop spans 14 amino acids. V shed 5 bases, J shed 13 bases, and the junction held 15 bases outside the gene matches. The CDR3 reads CASSPPDRVPETYF. In DNA, the CDR3 is TGTGCCAGCAGCCCTCCGGACAGGGTCCCTGAAACGTACTTC.

This clonotype has at least ten counts. J is TRBJ2-2 and V is TRBV7-8; D is undetermined. Germline V gene data show CDR1 as SGHVS and CDR2 as FQNEAQ. The ends were cut back, 8 bases at V and 7 bases at J, with 8 bases in the middle. The CDR3 contains 11 residues. CDR3 region: CASDASGELFF. CDR3 bases: TGTGCCAGCGACGCTAGCGGGGAGCTGTTTTTT.

V gene TRBV6-2 or TRBV6-3 combines with J gene TRBJ2-4; 7 nucleotides agree with TRBD1. V was clipped by 5 bases and J by 3 bases; unmatched bases: 10. The CDR3 sequence is 16 residues long. Looked up from germline, CDR1 is MNHEY and CDR2 is SVGEGT. CDR3 in amino acids: CASSPPRDSVKNIQYF. In DNA, the CDR3 is TGTGCCAGCAGTCCACCACGGGACAGTGTCAAAAACATTCAGTACTTC.

V is TRBV28 and J is TRBJ1-5, with 9 bases fitting TRBD1. This CDR3 comprises 16 residues. CDR1 MDHEN and CDR2 SYDVKM come from the germline V gene. J gave up 3 bases and V 1 base, and 4 bases lay outside the gene matches. In DNA form, the CDR3 reads TGTGCCAGCAGTTTATCGGGACAGGGCTACAATCAGCCCCAGCATTTT. As protein: CASSLSGQGYNQPQHF.

A few counts support this clonotype. This chain joins TRBV12-3 or TRBV12-4 and TRBJ2-1, with TRBD2 matching over 10 bases. Trimming removed 3 bases from V and 8 bases from J; junction bases left unmatched: 10. The CDR3 is 16 amino acids. The chain's CDR3 is CASSFTVAGGGDEQFF. Written as DNA, the CDR3 is TGTGCCAGCAGTTTCACTGTAGCGGGGGGAGGGGATGAGCAGTTCTTC.

This clonotype was seen a few times. The V call is TRBV10-3, the J call TRBJ2-7; TRBD2 matches at 12 bases. Unmatched junction bases numbered 2, after V lost 5 bases and J lost 0 bases. There are 15 residues in the CDR3. The V gene's germline CDR1 is ENHRY and CDR2 SYGVKD. CDR3 sequence: CAISRTSGDSYEQYF. The CDR3 DNA reads TGTGCCATCAGTCGGACTAGCGGGGACTCCTACGAGCAGTACTTC.